Listed below are T cell receptor beta chains from one sample, sequenced in a study of blood T cell repertoires in COVID-19. Assay: immunoSEQ multiplex PCR; the TCRdb copy retains only in-frame clones and omits some. The sample comprises approximately 160,000 clones, around 80% of which are singletons, and roughly 11% rests with the top ten. Sequenced material: peripheral blood. These receptor sequences come from a man in his 60s with active or convalescent COVID-19. Both conserved end residues are part of each CDR3. The D gene is left open where the match is weak. Not every row has a clone size; where given, it reads once, few, many or a size class.

d_gene	v_gene	abundance	j_gene	CDR3aa	CDR3nt
TRBD1	TRBV5-4	few	TRBJ1-1	CASSRPPGQGNTEAFF	TGTGCCAGCAGTCGACCCCCGGGACAGGGGAACACTGAAGCTTTCTTT
TRBD1	TRBV28	-	TRBJ1-1	CASSLPRTGGTEAFF	TGTGCCAGCAGTTTACCTCGGACAGGGGGAACTGAAGCTTTCTTT
-	TRBV7-9	-	TRBJ2-2	CASSSGGGDTGELFF	TGTGCCAGCAGCTCAGGCGGGGGCGACACCGGGGAGCTGTTTTTT
-	TRBV2	once	TRBJ2-5	CASSRPGHLETQYF	TGTGCCAGCAGTCGACCGGGACACTTAGAGACCCAGTACTTC
-	TRBV6-6	-	TRBJ1-5	CASSPPGDGGNQPQHF	TGTGCCAGCAGCCCCCCAGGGGATGGCGGCAATCAGCCCCAGCATTTT
-	TRBV5-8	-	TRBJ2-1	CASSLTDRSKFF	TGTGCCAGCAGCCTTACCGACAGGAGCAAATTCTTC
-	TRBV6-5	-	TRBJ1-1	CASSGWVDTEAFF	TGTGCCAGCAGCGGGTGGGTTGACACTGAAGCTTTCTTT
TRBD2	TRBV24-1	-	TRBJ2-3	CATSDSSGRATDTQYF	TGTGCCACCAGTGACTCCAGCGGGAGGGCGACAGATACGCAGTATTTT
TRBD2	TRBV5-1	-	TRBJ2-1	CASSPGTSGRNNEQFF	TGCGCCAGCAGCCCCGGGACTAGCGGGCGGAACAATGAGCAGTTCTTC
-	TRBV6-5	once	TRBJ1-4	CASRGTATNEKLFF	TGTGCCAGCAGGGGGACTGCAACTAATGAAAAACTGTTTTTT
-	TRBV5-1	-	TRBJ1-3	CASPCGVREDSGNTIYF	TGCGCCAGCCCATGCGGCGTCAGGGAGGACTCTGGAAACACCATATATTTT
-	TRBV5-1	once	TRBJ2-7	CASSLGGLLNSYEQYF	TGCGCCAGCAGCTTGGGGGGACTCCTAAACTCCTACGAGCAGTACTTC
TRBD1	TRBV28	-	TRBJ2-1	CASSYAAGTGSYNEQFF	TGTGCCAGCAGTTACGCCGCCGGGACAGGATCCTACAATGAGCAGTTCTTC
-	TRBV7-9	-	TRBJ1-2	CASSRDTNYGYTF	TGTGCCAGCAGCCGGGACACTAACTATGGCTACACCTTC
-	TRBV23-1	few	TRBJ2-1	CASSQGPGVYHEQFF	TGCGCCAGCAGTCAAGGTCCGGGAGTTTACCATGAGCAGTTCTTC
-	TRBV3-1/TRBV3-2	few	TRBJ1-2	CASRDKQGGSYGYTF	TGTGCCAGCAGGGATAAGCAGGGCGGGAGTTATGGCTACACCTTC
TRBD2	TRBV6-6	-	TRBJ2-7	CASSQPGRATYEQYF	TGTGCCAGCAGCCAGCCGGGGAGGGCTACCTACGAGCAGTACTTC
-	TRBV6-5	-	TRBJ2-7	CASTRSIPYEQYF	TGTGCCAGCACGCGCTCAATCCCCTACGAGCAGTACTTC
TRBD1	TRBV15	few	TRBJ1-4	CATSRSRDRDEKLFF	TGTGCCACCAGCAGAAGCCGGGACAGGGATGAAAAACTGTTTTTT
TRBD2	TRBV5-1	-	TRBJ2-1	CASSLGAGGYNEQFF	TGCGCCAGCAGCTTGGGAGCGGGAGGCTACAATGAGCAGTTCTTC
TRBD1	TRBV11-1	-	TRBJ1-3	CASSSGTGTGNTIYF	TGTGCCAGCAGCTCCGGGACAGGTACTGGAAACACCATATATTTT
-	TRBV3-1/TRBV3-2	-	TRBJ1-1	CASSQAAGREAFF	TGTGCCAGCAGCCAAGCGGCAGGCCGGGAAGCTTTCTTT
-	TRBV2	-	TRBJ2-1	CASSVDRINEQFF	TGTGCCAGCAGTGTGGACAGAATCAATGAGCAGTTCTTC
-	TRBV10-1	-	TRBJ2-3	CASSEWWSADTQYF	TGCGCCAGCAGTGAGTGGTGGTCGGCAGATACGCAGTATTTT
-	TRBV7-2	few	TRBJ1-2	CASSLDSSNYGYTF	TGTGCCAGCAGCTTAGACAGCTCTAACTATGGCTACACCTTC
-	TRBV6-6	-	TRBJ1-5	CASSQARYSNQPQHF	TGTGCCAGCAGCCAAGCTAGGTATAGCAATCAGCCCCAGCATTTT
-	TRBV24-1	-	TRBJ2-1	CATTQGNEQFF	TGTGCCACTACACAGGGCAATGAGCAGTTCTTC
TRBD1	TRBV27	-	TRBJ1-1	CASRGQGQNTEAFF	TGTGCCAGCAGGGGACAGGGTCAGAACACTGAAGCTTTCTTT
-	TRBV7-8	few	TRBJ1-6	CASSLVGGAASPLHF	TGTGCCAGCAGCTTAGTTGGGGGCGCGGCCTCACCCCTCCACTTT
TRBD1	TRBV5-8	-	TRBJ2-7	CASSFTGGPYEQYF	TGTGCCAGCAGCTTTACAGGGGGCCCCTACGAGCAGTACTTC
-	TRBV5-1	once	TRBJ2-7	CASSGLTESYEQYF	TGCGCCAGCAGCGGGCTGACCGAATCCTACGAGCAGTACTTC
-	TRBV11-2	-	TRBJ1-1	CASSSTGYEAFF	TGTGCCAGCAGCTCCACAGGGTATGAAGCTTTCTTT
TRBD1	TRBV18	once	TRBJ1-2	CASSQPGQGAVYGYTF	TGTGCCAGCTCACAACCGGGACAGGGGGCGGTCTATGGCTACACCTTC
TRBD2	TRBV12-3/TRBV12-4	-	TRBJ2-1	CASSLAGGNEQFF	TGTGCCAGCAGCTTAGCGGGGGGGAATGAGCAGTTCTTC
TRBD1	TRBV15	-	TRBJ1-2	CATSPVRTGRSNYGYTF	TGTGCCACCAGCCCTGTTCGGACAGGAAGATCTAACTATGGCTACACCTTC
-	TRBV5-5	-	TRBJ1-3	CASSLRYRGNTIYF	TGTGCCAGCAGCTTGCGGTATCGGGGAAACACCATATATTTT
TRBD2	TRBV29-1	-	TRBJ2-2	CSIRTSWGNTGELFF	TGCAGCATTCGGACTAGCTGGGGGAACACCGGGGAGCTGTTTTTT
-	TRBV14	-	TRBJ1-2	CASSQGAAGDGYTF	TGTGCCAGCAGCCAAGGAGCGGCAGGGGATGGCTACACCTTC
-	TRBV28	-	TRBJ1-2	CASSGRPNYGYTF	TGTGCCAGCAGTGGGAGACCTAACTATGGCTACACCTTC
-	TRBV10-3	-	TRBJ2-1	CAISDSGAYNEQFF	TGTGCCATCAGTGATAGCGGTGCTTACAATGAGCAGTTCTTC
-	TRBV21-1	-	TRBJ2-1	CASSPRIGEREAYNEQFF	TGTGCCAGCAGCCCCCGTATCGGGGAGCGGGAGGCCTACAATGAGCAGTTCTTC
TRBD1	TRBV7-9	-	TRBJ1-3	CASSSPGQESSGNTIYF	TGTGCCAGCAGCTCACCAGGACAGGAGAGCTCTGGAAACACCATATATTTT
-	TRBV2	-	TRBJ1-3	CASSELDPRGGNTIYF	TGTGCCAGCAGTGAATTGGATCCCCGGGGGGGAAACACCATATATTTT
TRBD1	TRBV4-1	-	TRBJ1-5	CASSQDQQGMEHF	TGCGCCAGCAGCCAAGATCAACAGGGGATGGAGCATTTT
-	TRBV27	-	TRBJ1-2	CASSLLGASEGYTF	TGTGCCAGCAGTTTATTAGGGGCATCTGAGGGCTACACCTTC
-	TRBV12-3/TRBV12-4	-	TRBJ2-7	CASKRDTLYEQYF	TGTGCCAGCAAGCGGGACACCCTCTACGAGCAGTACTTC
-	TRBV27	-	TRBJ2-7	CATAVSGFSYEQYF	TGTGCCACCGCCGTTTCAGGGTTTTCCTACGAGCAGTACTTC
TRBD2	TRBV3-1/TRBV3-2	-	TRBJ2-7	CASSQFQGLAETYEQYF	TGTGCCAGCAGCCAGTTTCAAGGGCTAGCGGAGACCTACGAGCAGTACTTC
-	TRBV28	-	TRBJ2-1	CASSPRQHNEQFF	TGTGCCAGCAGTCCAAGACAGCACAATGAGCAGTTCTTC
-	TRBV20-1	-	TRBJ2-5	CSASGQVEETQYF	TGCAGTGCTAGTGGGCAGGTTGAGGAGACCCAGTACTTC
-	TRBV2	-	TRBJ2-7	CASRTQGSYEQYF	TGTGCCAGCAGGACTCAGGGATCCTACGAGCAGTACTTC
TRBD2	TRBV27	-	TRBJ2-5	CASSSSGSQETQYF	TGTGCCAGCAGTTCAAGCGGGAGTCAAGAGACCCAGTACTTC